The present TCR beta chain was sequenced within a study of cytomegalovirus exposure and HLA in healthy donors. The PCR used 60 Vbeta and 13 Jbeta primers. The method was immunoSEQ multiplex PCR; TCRdb's version includes in-frame clones alone and lacks a portion of them. Counted here are 90,000 to 120,000 clones, about 81% occurring once; the ten biggest clones make up approximately 2.5%. This clone showed up just once. The CDR3 spans 16 residues. In germline, CDR1 is SGHDT, CDR2 YYEEEE. V was pared by 3 bases and J by 2 bases, with 5 bases of the junction left unmatched. The sample consisted of PBMCs. The TCR sequence derives from a man aged 25 to 40 in good health and CMV-seropositive. The chain has TRBV5-6 and TRBJ2-7; 13 nucleotides match TRBD2. Here the CDR3 reads CASSSFGLAGAYEQYF. In DNA, the CDR3 is TGTGCCAGCAGCTCCTTCGGACTAGCGGGAGCCTACGAGCAGTACTTC.